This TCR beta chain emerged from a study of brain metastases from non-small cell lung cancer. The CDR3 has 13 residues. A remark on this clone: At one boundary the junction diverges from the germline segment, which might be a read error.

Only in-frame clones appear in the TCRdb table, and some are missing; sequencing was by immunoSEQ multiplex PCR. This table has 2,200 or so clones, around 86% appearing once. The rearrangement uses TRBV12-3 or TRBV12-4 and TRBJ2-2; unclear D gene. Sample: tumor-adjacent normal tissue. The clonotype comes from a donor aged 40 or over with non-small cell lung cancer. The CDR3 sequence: CASCAANIGELFF. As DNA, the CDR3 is TGTGCCAGCTGTGCTGCGAACATCGGGGAGCTGTTTTTT.